These T cell receptor beta chains were read from a single sample in a study of beta chain features in type 1 diabetes. TCRdb's table, derived via immunoSEQ multiplex PCR, lists solely in-frame clones and lacks some. The sample shows 200,000 to 250,000 clones, about 63% of them seen only once. Sequenced input: naive CD4+ T cells from blood. These receptors were taken from a man aged 25-40 years in good health. CDR3s include the opening cysteine and the closing phenylalanine or tryptophan. D genes are given only for firm matches. Not all rows give a size; the values are once, few, many and, for expanded clones, a class.

d_call	v_call	clone_size	cdr3_length	j_call	cdr3_nt	cdr3_aa
-	TRBV5-1	-	16	TRBJ2-5	TGCGCCAGCAGCTTGACAGGGAGAGGTTCGTCGGAGACCCAGTACTTC	CASSLTGRGSSETQYF
-	TRBV30	-	14	TRBJ1-2	TGTGCCTGGACCCAGGGGACGGCGTACTATGGCTACACCTTC	CAWTQGTAYYGYTF
TRBD1	TRBV18	once	15	TRBJ1-2	TGTGCCAGCTCAGCGACAGGGACACCGTCGCATGGCTACACCTTC	CASSATGTPSHGYTF
-	TRBV30	-	14	TRBJ2-5	TGTGCCTGGAGTGTAGGAGGGACCCAAGAGACCCAGTACTTC	CAWSVGGTQETQYF
-	TRBV29-1	few	11	TRBJ1-2	TGCAGCGTTGAAAAGCTGTCCGGCTACACCTTC	CSVEKLSGYTF
TRBD1	TRBV4-1	-	14	TRBJ2-5	TGCGCCAGCAGCCAGACAGGGGGTCGAGAGACCCAGTACTTC	CASSQTGGRETQYF
-	TRBV6-5	-	15	TRBJ2-1	TGTGCCAGCAGTTACTCGACGGCAGTAGGAGATGAGCAGTTCTTC	CASSYSTAVGDEQFF
-	TRBV30	-	11	TRBJ1-1	TGTGCTTCGGGGGCGCGGACTGAAGCTTTCTTT	CASGARTEAFF
-	TRBV7-2	-	12	TRBJ2-1	TGTGCCAGCAGCTTAGTTGGCAGAGAGCAGTTCTTC	CASSLVGREQFF
-	TRBV7-8	-	14	TRBJ2-3	TGTGCCAGCAGCTCTTACAGGGTCGGGGATACGCAGTATTTT	CASSSYRVGDTQYF
-	TRBV25-1	few	13	TRBJ2-3	TGTGCCAGCGCACCTGCTGGGACAGATACGCAGTATTTT	CASAPAGTDTQYF
-	TRBV7-9	-	12	TRBJ1-1	TGTGCCAGCAGGGAGGGGTACACTGAAGCTTTCTTT	CASREGYTEAFF
-	TRBV11-3	-	14	TRBJ2-6	TGTGCCAGCAGCTTGGCGATCGGGGCCAACGTCCTGACTTTC	CASSLAIGANVLTF
TRBD1	TRBV20-1	-	10	TRBJ1-1	TGCAGTGCAACAGGGGAGGAAGCTTTCTTT	CSATGEEAFF
-	TRBV5-4	-	14	TRBJ2-2	TGTGCCAGCAGCTTAACAAGTTCGACCGGGGAGCTGTTTTTT	CASSLTSSTGELFF
-	TRBV7-9	once	15	TRBJ2-5	TGTGCCAGCAGCTTAAGTACAGGGAGAAGCGAGACCCAGTACTTC	CASSLSTGRSETQYF
-	TRBV4-2	few	14	TRBJ1-5	TGTGCCAGCAGCCACCGCGGGGGCAATCAGCCCCAGCATTTT	CASSHRGGNQPQHF
TRBD2	TRBV30	few	19	TRBJ2-1	TGTGCCTGGAGTAAACTAGCGGACTTCCTTCCCCTCTCCTACAATGAGCAGTTCTTC	CAWSKLADFLPLSYNEQFF
TRBD2	TRBV14	-	12	TRBJ2-1	TGTGCCAGCAGCCGCGAACTAGCGGAGCAGTTCTTC	CASSRELAEQFF
-	TRBV27	-	12	TRBJ2-3	TGTGCCAGCAGTTCCGCCTCGGATACGCAGTATTTT	CASSSASDTQYF
-	TRBV28	-	11	TRBJ2-7	TGTGCCTCAACTAATGGGTACGAGCAGTACTTC	CASTNGYEQYF
-	TRBV7-8	-	17	TRBJ2-1	TGTGCCAGCAGCTTAGTGGTAGCTCTACACGTCCACAATGAGCAGTTCTTC	CASSLVVALHVHNEQFF
-	TRBV30	once	12	TRBJ1-2	TGTGCCTCCGATCCGGGGGCTCGTGGCTACACCTTC	CASDPGARGYTF
-	TRBV4-3	-	15	TRBJ2-6	TGCGCCAGCAGCCCCGGGTCCGCTGGGGCCAACGTCCTGACTTTC	CASSPGSAGANVLTF
TRBD1	TRBV29-1	-	12	TRBJ2-7	TGCAGCGTCCGGACAGGGAACTACGAGCAGTACTTC	CSVRTGNYEQYF
-	TRBV10-3	few	13	TRBJ2-5	TGTGCCATCAGTGAGGCGTCCGAGAAGACCCAGTACTTC	CAISEASEKTQYF
TRBD1	TRBV19	once	12	TRBJ2-5	TGTGCCAGTCGACAGGGCGAAGAGACCCAGTACTTC	CASRQGEETQYF
-	TRBV29-1	-	12	TRBJ2-7	TGCAGCGTTGGTCAGGGAAGCTACGAGCAGTACTTC	CSVGQGSYEQYF
-	TRBV29-1	-	13	TRBJ2-3	TGCAGCGTGGGCACGATATTCACAGATACGCAGTATTTT	CSVGTIFTDTQYF
-	TRBV11-3	-	13	TRBJ2-1	TGTGCCAGCAGCTTAGGGCTCCACAATGAGCAGTTCTTC	CASSLGLHNEQFF
-	TRBV5-1	-	16	TRBJ2-2	TGCGCCAGCAGCTTGGAGGACAAAGCGAACACCGGGGAGCTGTTTTTT	CASSLEDKANTGELFF
-	TRBV25-1	-	13	TRBJ2-7	TGTGCCAGCAGTGGTGGCAGGGTCTACGAGCAGTACTTC	CASSGGRVYEQYF
TRBD1	TRBV29-1	once	12	TRBJ1-2	TGCAGCGCCGGACAGGGGAGCTATGGCTACACCTTC	CSAGQGSYGYTF
TRBD2	TRBV29-1	few	13	TRBJ2-1	TGCAGCGTTGAAGGGGCTAGCGGCAATGAGCAGTTCTTC	CSVEGASGNEQFF
TRBD1	TRBV9	-	16	TRBJ1-1	TGTGCCAGCAGCCCCAGCCCACAGGGGGCCGGCACTGAAGCTTTCTTT	CASSPSPQGAGTEAFF
-	TRBV30	few	13	TRBJ2-2	TGTGCCTGGAGTTCACCGGGCCGCCAAAAGCTGTTTTTT	CAWSSPGRQKLFF
TRBD1	TRBV18	-	14	TRBJ2-7	TGTGCCAGCTCACCCTTGGACAGGAGCTACGAGCAGTACTTC	CASSPLDRSYEQYF
TRBD2	TRBV6-6	-	15	TRBJ2-1	TGTGCCAGCAGTTACGAGACTAGCGCGGGGGGTGAGCAGTTCTTC	CASSYETSAGGEQFF
-	TRBV25-1	-	15	TRBJ2-5	TGTGCCAGCAGTGCCGCAAGAGGGGGTGGAGAGACCCAGTACTTC	CASSAARGGGETQYF
TRBD1	TRBV10-3	-	15	TRBJ1-1	TGTGCCATCAGTGACAGGGGGCGAGGGGACACTGAAGCTTTCTTT	CAISDRGRGDTEAFF
-	TRBV30	few	14	TRBJ2-7	TGTGCCTGGAGTGTACAGGGAGGGCCCTACGAGCAGTACTTC	CAWSVQGGPYEQYF
-	TRBV30	-	15	TRBJ2-3	TGTGCCTGGAGTCTAAGCGGAGGATACACAGATACGCAGTATTTT	CAWSLSGGYTDTQYF
-	TRBV30	-	14	TRBJ1-4	TGTGCCTGGCCCGAAGGGACTTCTAATGAAAAACTGTTTTTT	CAWPEGTSNEKLFF
-	TRBV20-1	-	10	TRBJ2-5	TGCAGTGCCTTTTTAAGGACCCAGTACTTC	CSAFLRTQYF
TRBD1	TRBV7-2	-	13	TRBJ2-1	TGTGCCAGCAGCCGGGACAGACACAATGAGCAGTTCTTC	CASSRDRHNEQFF
TRBD1	TRBV4-2	-	14	TRBJ1-2	TGTGCCAGCAGCCAGGCGACAGGGGCCTATGGCTACACCTTC	CASSQATGAYGYTF
TRBD2	TRBV7-2	-	16	TRBJ2-2	TGTGCCAGCAGCCCGACCCGAACCTCTCTAGCGGGAGAGCTGTTTTTT	CASSPTRTSLAGELFF
-	TRBV7-9	-	15	TRBJ2-1	TGTGCCAGCAGCCAAGGGCGGGATGTCCCCCATGAGCAGTTCTTC	CASSQGRDVPHEQFF
TRBD2	TRBV29-1	-	13	TRBJ2-1	TGCAGCGCGGGGGGAGGGACTAACAATGAGCAGTTCTTC	CSAGGGTNNEQFF
-	TRBV19	-	13	TRBJ2-5	TGTGCCAGCAGGAGTCTCCTGACAGAGACCCAGTACTTC	CASRSLLTETQYF
TRBD1	TRBV10-3	once	13	TRBJ2-7	TGTGCCATCAGTGTGGACAGGAGCTACGAGCAGTACTTC	CAISVDRSYEQYF
TRBD2	TRBV5-4	-	14	TRBJ2-7	TGTGCCAGCAGCTTAGCGGGGGGGCCGGGCGAGCAGTACTTC	CASSLAGGPGEQYF
-	TRBV29-1	-	12	TRBJ2-5	TGCAGCGTTGTGCGGGGGCAGGAGACCCAGTACTTC	CSVVRGQETQYF